This TCR beta chain was identified during a study of T cells after yellow fever vaccination. One entry per CDR3 protein, called by TCRdb with MiXCR from the 5' RACE reads. The table lists about 130,000 distinct CDR3 sequences, 7.5% to 10% of them singletons. The ends lost 4 bases at V and 3 bases at J; junction bases unmatched: 6. Looked up from germline, CDR1 is MNHEY and CDR2 is SMNVEV (reference sequence). The CDR3 contains 15 residues. The material was CD8+ T cells sorted from PBMCs, obtained on the day of the yellow fever booster vaccination. This receptor was obtained from a man younger than 35 who received the YFV17D yellow fever vaccine. The J gene is TRBJ2-3, the V gene TRBV27, with 8 bases fitting TRBD1. In nucleotides, the CDR3 is TGTGCCAGCAGTTCTGGACAGGGTTTAACAGATACGCAGTATTTT. Amino acids: CASSSGQGLTDTQYF.